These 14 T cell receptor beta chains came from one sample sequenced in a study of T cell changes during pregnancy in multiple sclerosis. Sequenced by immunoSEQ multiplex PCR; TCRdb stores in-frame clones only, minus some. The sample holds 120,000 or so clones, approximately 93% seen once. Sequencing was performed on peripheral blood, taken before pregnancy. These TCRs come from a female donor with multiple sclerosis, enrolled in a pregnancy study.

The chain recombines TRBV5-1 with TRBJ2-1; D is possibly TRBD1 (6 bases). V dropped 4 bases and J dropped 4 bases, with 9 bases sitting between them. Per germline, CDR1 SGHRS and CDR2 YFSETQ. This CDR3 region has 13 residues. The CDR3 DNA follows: TGCGCCAGCAGCCTTACAGGGTACAATGAGCAGTTCTTC. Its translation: CASSLTGYNEQFF.

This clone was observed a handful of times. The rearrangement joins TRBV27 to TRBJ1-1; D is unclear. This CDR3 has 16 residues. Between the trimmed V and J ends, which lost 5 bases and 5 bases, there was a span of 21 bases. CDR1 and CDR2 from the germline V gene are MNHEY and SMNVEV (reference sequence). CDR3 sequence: CASSHRQNAFRTEAFF. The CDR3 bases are TGTGCCAGCAGTCACAGACAAAATGCGTTTCGGACTGAAGCTTTCTTT.

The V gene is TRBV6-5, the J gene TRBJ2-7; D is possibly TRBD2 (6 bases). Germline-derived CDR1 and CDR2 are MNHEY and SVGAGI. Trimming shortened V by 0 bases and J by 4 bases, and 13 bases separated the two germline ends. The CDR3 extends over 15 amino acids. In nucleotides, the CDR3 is TGTGCCAGCAGTTACTCGAGAGCTAGCGTGTACGAGCAGTACTTC. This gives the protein CASSYSRASVYEQYF.

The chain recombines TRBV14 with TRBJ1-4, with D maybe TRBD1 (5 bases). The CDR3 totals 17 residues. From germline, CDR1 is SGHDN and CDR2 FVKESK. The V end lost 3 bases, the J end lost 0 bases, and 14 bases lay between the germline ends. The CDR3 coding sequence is TGTGCCAGCAGCCATGAAAGAGGGACTTCAACTAATGAAAAACTGTTTTTT. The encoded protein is CASSHERGTSTNEKLFF.

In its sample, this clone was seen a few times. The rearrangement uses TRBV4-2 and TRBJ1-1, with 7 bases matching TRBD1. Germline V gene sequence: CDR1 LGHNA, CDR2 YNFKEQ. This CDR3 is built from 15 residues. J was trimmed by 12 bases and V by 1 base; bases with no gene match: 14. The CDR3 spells CASSQGTGMEGKTFF. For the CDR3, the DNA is TGTGCCAGCAGCCAAGGGACAGGAATGGAGGGCAAAACTTTCTTT.

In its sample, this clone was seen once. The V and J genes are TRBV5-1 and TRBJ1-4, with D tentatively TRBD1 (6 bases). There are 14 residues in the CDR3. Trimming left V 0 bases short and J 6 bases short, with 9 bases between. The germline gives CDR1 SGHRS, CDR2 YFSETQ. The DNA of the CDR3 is TGCGCCAGCAGCTTGGAGGGGGGGGATGAAAAACTGTTTTTT. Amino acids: CASSLEGGDEKLFF.

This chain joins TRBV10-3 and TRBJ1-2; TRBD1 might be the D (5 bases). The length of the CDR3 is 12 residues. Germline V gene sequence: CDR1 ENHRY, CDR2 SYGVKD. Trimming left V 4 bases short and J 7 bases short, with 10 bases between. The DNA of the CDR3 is TGTGCCATCAGTGTAGGAGGGGCTGGCTACACCTTC. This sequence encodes CAISVGGAGYTF.

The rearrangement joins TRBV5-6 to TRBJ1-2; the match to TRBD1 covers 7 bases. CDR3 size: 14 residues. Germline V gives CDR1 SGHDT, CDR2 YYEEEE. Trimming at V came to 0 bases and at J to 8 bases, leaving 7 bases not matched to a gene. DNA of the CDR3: TGTGCCAGCAGCTTGGGGGCCTACAGGGGAGGCTACACCTTC. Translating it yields CASSLGAYRGGYTF.

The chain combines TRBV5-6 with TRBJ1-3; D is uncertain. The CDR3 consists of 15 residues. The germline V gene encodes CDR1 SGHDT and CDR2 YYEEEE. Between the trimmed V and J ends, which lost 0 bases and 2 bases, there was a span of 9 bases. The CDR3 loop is CASSLGSLTGNTIYF. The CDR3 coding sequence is TGTGCCAGCAGCTTGGGGAGTTTAACTGGAAACACCATATATTTT.

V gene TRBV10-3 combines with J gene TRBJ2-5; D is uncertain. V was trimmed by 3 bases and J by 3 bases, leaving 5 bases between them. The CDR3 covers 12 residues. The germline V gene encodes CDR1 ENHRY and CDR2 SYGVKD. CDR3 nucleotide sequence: TGTGCCATCAGTGATGCGGAAGAGACCCAGTACTTC. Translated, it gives CAISDAEETQYF.

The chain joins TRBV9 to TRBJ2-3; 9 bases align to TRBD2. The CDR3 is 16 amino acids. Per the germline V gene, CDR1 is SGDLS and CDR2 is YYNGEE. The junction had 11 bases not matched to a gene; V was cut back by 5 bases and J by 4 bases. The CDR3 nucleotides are TGTGCCAGCAGTCAAACATGGCTAGCGGGACCAGATACGCAGTATTTT. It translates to CASSQTWLAGPDTQYF.

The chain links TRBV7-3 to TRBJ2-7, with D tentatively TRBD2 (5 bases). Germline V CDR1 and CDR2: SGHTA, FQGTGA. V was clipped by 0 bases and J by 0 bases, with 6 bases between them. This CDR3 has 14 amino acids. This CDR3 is CASSLTGSSYEQYF. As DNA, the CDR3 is TGTGCCAGCAGCTTAACAGGGAGCTCCTACGAGCAGTACTTC.

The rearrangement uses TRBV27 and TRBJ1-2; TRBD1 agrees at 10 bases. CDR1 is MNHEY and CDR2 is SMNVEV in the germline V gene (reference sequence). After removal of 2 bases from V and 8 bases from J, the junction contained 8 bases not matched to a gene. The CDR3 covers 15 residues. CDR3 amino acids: CASSLRRQGAGGYTF. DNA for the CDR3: TGTGCCAGCAGTTTAAGGCGACAGGGGGCGGGCGGCTACACCTTC.

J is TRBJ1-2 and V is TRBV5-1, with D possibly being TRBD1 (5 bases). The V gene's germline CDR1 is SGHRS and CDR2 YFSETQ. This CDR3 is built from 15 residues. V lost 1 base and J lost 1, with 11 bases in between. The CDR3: CASSLRAGNNYGYTF. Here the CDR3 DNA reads TGCGCCAGCAGCTTGAGGGCAGGGAATAACTATGGCTACACCTTC.